Presented here are 8 T cell receptor beta chains from one specimen sequenced in a study of blood T cell repertoires in COVID-19. Some clones are missing from TCRdb's copy, which holds only in-frame ones; the method was immunoSEQ multiplex PCR. The table records fewer than 350,000 clones, approximately 87% of them present only once. The sample consisted of peripheral blood. These receptors were collected from a woman in her forties or fifties who had recovered from COVID-19.

The rearrangement uses TRBV7-9 and TRBJ1-2; 7 nucleotides align to TRBD1. V lost 5 bases, J lost 4 bases, and 10 bases stayed unmatched. The CDR3 consists of 15 residues. Germline V gene lookup returns CDR1 SEHNR and CDR2 FQNEAQ (reference sequence). CDR3 DNA: TGTGCCAGCAGCACCCAGACAGGGCACGGCTATGGCTACACCTTC. Amino acids: CASSTQTGHGYGYTF.

This chain uses TRBV18 with TRBJ1-1; 7 nucleotides align to TRBD1. Per the germline V gene, CDR1 is KGHSH and CDR2 is LQKENI. The CDR3 loop spans 18 amino acids. Trimming at V came to 2 bases and at J to 5 bases, leaving 17 bases not matched to a gene. This chain's CDR3 is CASSPTRAGGELGTEAFF. The CDR3 bases are TGTGCCAGCTCACCAACGCGTGCAGGGGGTGAGTTGGGGACTGAAGCTTTCTTT. Together with reference TRBV18 and TRBJ1-1, the CDR3 gives the full variable domain: NAGVMQNPRHLVRRRGQEARLRCSPMKGHSHVYWYRQLPEEGLKFMVYLQKENIIDESGMPKERFSAEFPKEGPSILRIQQVVRGDSAAYFCASSPTRAGGELGTEAFFGQGTRLTVV.

V usage is TRBV28 and J usage is TRBJ1-6; D is unresolved. With 3 bases removed from V and 10 bases from J, the gap between germline ends came to 10 bases. Germline CDR1 MDHEN, CDR2 SYDVKM. This CDR3 is built from 13 residues. CDR3 nucleotides: TGTGCCAGCAGTTTTCCCTACGAATCACCCCTCCACTTT. Protein sequence: CASSFPYESPLHF.

Points on this clone: In the same sample, other DNA sequences code for this CDR3. This chain connects TRBV5-1 to TRBJ2-7; maybe TRBD1 (6 bases). Per the germline V gene, CDR1 is SGHRS and CDR2 is YFSETQ. The CDR3 spans 13 residues. V lost 0 bases, J lost 2 bases, and 6 bases lay in between. The CDR3 coding sequence is TGCGCCAGCAGCTTGGACAGGGCCTACGAGCAGTACTTC. Translating gives CASSLDRAYEQYF. The full variable domain, rest sourced from reference TRBV5-1 and TRBJ2-7, is KAGVTQTPRYLIKTRGQQVTLSCSPISGHRSVSWYQQTPGQGLQFLFEYFSETQRNKGNFPGRFSGRQFSNSRSEMNVSTLELGDSALYLCASSLDRAYEQYFGPGTRLTVT.

The gene calls are TRBV2 and TRBJ1-2; D ambiguous. Deletions cut 6 bases from V and 6 bases from J, with 14 bases between. Germline loops: CDR1 SNHLY, CDR2 FYNNEI. This CDR3 contains 13 residues. The CDR3, as DNA: TGTGCCAGCAGGATACGCGAATTACATGGCTACACCTTC. It encodes CASRIRELHGYTF.

Here the CDR3 reads CASTDLEGYTF. The CDR3 region has the DNA TGTGCCAGCACCGATTTAGAAGGCTACACCTTC. The V gene is TRBV7-2, the J gene TRBJ1-2; unclear D gene. The CDR3 has 11 residues. Germline V gene sequence: CDR1 SGHTA, CDR2 FQGNSA. Trimming took off 7 bases at V and 8 bases at J, with 11 bases between the two ends.

The J gene is TRBJ1-2, the V gene TRBV30; D remains unclear. From germline, CDR1 is GTSNPN and CDR2 SVGIG (reference sequence). Trimming left V 1 base short and J 3 bases short, with 6 bases between. The length of the CDR3 is 12 residues. This CDR3 reads CAWSGQYYGYTF. In DNA, the CDR3 is TGTGCCTGGAGTGGGCAGTACTATGGCTACACCTTC.

The CDR3 loop reads CASSPMGRSEQPQHF. The CDR3 bases are TGTGCCAGCAGCCCCATGGGCAGGTCTGAGCAGCCCCAGCATTTT. The chain recombines TRBV7-9 with TRBJ1-5; D not certain. Trimming took off 5 bases at V and 7 bases at J, with 18 bases between the two ends. The germline CDR1 and CDR2 sequences are SEHNR and FQNEAQ (reference sequence). The CDR3 contains 15 residues.